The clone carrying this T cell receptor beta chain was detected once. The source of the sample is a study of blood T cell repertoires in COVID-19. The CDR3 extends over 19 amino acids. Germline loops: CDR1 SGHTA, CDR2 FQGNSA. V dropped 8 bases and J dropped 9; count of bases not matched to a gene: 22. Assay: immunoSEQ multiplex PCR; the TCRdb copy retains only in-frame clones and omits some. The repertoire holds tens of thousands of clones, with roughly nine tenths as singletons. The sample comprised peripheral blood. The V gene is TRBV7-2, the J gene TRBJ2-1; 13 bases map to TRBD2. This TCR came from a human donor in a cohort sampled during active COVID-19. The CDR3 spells CASGGFWTSGGAGTGEQFF. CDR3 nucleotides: TGTGCCAGCGGGGGTTTCTGGACTAGCGGGGGAGCGGGAACGGGTGAGCAGTTCTTC.